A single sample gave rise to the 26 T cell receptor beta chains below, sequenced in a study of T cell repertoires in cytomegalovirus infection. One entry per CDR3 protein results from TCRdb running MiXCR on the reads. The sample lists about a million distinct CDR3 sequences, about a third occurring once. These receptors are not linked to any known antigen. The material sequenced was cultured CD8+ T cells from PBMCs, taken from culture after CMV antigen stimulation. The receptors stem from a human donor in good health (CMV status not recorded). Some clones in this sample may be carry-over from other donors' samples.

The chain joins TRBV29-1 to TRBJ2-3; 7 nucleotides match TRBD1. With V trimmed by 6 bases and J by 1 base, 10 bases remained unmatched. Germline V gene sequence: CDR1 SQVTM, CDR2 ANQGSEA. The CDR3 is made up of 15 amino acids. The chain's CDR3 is CSVPWTGDRTDTQYF. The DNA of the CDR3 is TGCAGCGTCCCCTGGACAGGAGATCGCACAGATACGCAGTATTTT.

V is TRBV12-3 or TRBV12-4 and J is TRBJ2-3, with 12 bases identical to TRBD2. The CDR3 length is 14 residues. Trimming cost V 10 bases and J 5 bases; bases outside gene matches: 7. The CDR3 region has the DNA TGTGCCACCCTAGCGGGGGGGCCGATAGATACGCAGTATTTT. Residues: CATLAGGPIDTQYF.

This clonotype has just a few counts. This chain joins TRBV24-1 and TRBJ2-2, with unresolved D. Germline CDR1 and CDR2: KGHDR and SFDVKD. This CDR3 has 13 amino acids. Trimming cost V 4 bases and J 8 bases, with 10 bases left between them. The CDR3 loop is CATSEALPGELFF. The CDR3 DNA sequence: TGTGCCACCAGTGAGGCGCTGCCGGGGGAGCTGTTTTTT.

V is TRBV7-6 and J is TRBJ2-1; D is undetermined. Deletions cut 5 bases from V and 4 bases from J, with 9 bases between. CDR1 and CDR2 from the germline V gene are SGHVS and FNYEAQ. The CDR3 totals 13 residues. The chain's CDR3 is CASSPVEYNEQFF. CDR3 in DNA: TGTGCCAGCAGCCCCGTGGAATACAATGAGCAGTTCTTC.

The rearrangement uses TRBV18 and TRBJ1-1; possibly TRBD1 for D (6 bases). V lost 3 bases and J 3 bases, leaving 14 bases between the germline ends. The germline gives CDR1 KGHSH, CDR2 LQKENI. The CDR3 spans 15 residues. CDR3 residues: CASSPRDILYTEAFF. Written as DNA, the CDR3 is TGTGCCAGCTCACCCCGGGACATTTTATACACTGAAGCTTTCTTT.

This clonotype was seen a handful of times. DNA of the CDR3: TGTGCTAGTGGTTTGAAGGGAGTAGGGGATGTCCCTGGGGCCAACGTCCTGACTTTC. Protein product: CASGLKGVGDVPGANVLTF. This chain links TRBV12-5 with TRBJ2-6; D tentatively fits TRBD1 or TRBD2 (5 bases each). The V end was cut by 2 bases, the J end by 2 bases, with 19 bases between. Germline CDR1 LGHNT, CDR2 FRNRAP. The CDR3 sequence is 19 residues long. Combining the CDR3 with reference TRBV12-5 and TRBJ2-6 gives the whole variable domain DARVTQTPRHKVTEMGQEVTMRCQPILGHNTVFWYRQTMMQGLELLAYFRNRAPLDDSGMPKDRFSAEMPDATLATLKIQPSEPRDSAVYFCASGLKGVGDVPGANVLTFGAGSRLTVL.

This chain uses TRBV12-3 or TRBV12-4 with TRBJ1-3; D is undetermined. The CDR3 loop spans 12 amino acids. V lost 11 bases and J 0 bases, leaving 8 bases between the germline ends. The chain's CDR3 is CALGDSGNTIYF. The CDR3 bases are TGTGCCCTCGGAGACTCTGGAAACACCATATATTTT.

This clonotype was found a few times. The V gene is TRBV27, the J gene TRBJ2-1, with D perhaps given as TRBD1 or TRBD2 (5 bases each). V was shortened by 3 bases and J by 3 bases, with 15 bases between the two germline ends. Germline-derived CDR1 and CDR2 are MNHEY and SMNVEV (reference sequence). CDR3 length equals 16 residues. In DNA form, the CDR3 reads TGTGCCAGCAGTTTCCCCCGGGGTGGGGGCTACAATGAGCAGTTCTTC. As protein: CASSFPRGGGYNEQFF.

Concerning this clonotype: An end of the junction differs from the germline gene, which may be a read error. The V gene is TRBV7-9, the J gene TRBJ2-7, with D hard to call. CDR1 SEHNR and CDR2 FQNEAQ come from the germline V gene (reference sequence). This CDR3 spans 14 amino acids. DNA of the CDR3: TGTGCCAGCAGGTTAGGTTCGAAGGGCTACGAGCAGTACTTC. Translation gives CASRLGSKGYEQYF.

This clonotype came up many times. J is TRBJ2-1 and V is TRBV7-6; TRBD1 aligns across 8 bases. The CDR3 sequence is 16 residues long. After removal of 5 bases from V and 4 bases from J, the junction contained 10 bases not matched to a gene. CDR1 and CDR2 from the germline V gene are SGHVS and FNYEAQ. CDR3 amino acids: CASSRLAGGEYNEQFF. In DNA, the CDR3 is TGTGCCAGCAGCCGCCTGGCAGGGGGCGAATACAATGAGCAGTTCTTC.

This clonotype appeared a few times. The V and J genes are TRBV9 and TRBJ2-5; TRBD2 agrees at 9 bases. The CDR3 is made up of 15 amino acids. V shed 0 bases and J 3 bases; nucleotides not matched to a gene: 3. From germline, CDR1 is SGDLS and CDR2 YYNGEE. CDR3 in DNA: TGTGCCAGCAGCGTAGTGGCGGGGGGGAAAGAGACCCAGTACTTC. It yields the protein CASSVVAGGKETQYF.

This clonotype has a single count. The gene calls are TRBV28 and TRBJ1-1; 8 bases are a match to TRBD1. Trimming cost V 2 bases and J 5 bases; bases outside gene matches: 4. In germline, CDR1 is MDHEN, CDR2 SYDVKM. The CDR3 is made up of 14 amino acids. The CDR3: CASSLRDRRTEAFF. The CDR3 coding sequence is TGTGCCAGCAGTTTAAGGGACAGGAGAACTGAAGCTTTCTTT.

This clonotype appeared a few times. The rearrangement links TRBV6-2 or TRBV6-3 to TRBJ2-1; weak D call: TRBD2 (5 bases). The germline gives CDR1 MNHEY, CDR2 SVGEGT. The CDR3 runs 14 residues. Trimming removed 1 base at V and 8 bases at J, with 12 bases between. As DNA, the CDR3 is TGTGCCAGCAGTTACTTCCCGGGGATGGATGAGCAGTTCTTC. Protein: CASSYFPGMDEQFF.

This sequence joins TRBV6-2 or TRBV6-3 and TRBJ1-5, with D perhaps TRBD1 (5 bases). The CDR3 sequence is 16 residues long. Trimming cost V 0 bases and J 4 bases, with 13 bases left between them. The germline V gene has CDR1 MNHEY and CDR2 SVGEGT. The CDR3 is CASSYSILGENQPQHF. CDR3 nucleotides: TGTGCCAGCAGTTACTCGATCTTGGGGGAAAATCAGCCCCAGCATTTT.

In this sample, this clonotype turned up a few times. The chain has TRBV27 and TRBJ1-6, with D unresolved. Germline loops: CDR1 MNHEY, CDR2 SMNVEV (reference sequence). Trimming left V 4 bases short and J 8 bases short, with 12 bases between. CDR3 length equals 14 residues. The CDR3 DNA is TGTGCCAGCAGTTCCGGATACCTTGATTCACCCCTCCACTTT. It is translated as CASSSGYLDSPLHF.

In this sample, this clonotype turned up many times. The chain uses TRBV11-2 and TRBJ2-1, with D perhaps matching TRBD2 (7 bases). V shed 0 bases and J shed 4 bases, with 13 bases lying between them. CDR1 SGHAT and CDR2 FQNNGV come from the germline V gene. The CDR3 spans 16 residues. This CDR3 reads CASSLEGGGLYNEQFF. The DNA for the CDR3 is TGTGCCAGCAGCTTAGAGGGGGGGGGCCTTTACAATGAGCAGTTCTTC. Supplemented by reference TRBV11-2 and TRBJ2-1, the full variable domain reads EAGVAQSPRYKIIEKRQSVAFWCNPISGHATLYWYQQILGQGPKLLIQFQNNGVVDDSQLPKDRFSAERLKGVDSTLKIQPAKLEDSAVYLCASSLEGGGLYNEQFFGPGTRLTVL.

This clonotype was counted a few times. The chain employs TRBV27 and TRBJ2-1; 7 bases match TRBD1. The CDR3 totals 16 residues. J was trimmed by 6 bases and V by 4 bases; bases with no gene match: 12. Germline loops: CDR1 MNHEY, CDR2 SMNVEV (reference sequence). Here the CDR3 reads CASSSPWQGVGNEQFF. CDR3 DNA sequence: TGTGCCAGCAGTTCACCTTGGCAGGGGGTTGGCAATGAGCAGTTCTTC.

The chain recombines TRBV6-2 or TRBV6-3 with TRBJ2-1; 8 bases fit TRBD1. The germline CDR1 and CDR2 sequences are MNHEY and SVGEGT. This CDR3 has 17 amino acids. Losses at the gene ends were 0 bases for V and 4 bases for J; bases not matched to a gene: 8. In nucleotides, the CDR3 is TGTGCCAGCAGTTACTCGAGGACAGGGTCAATTTACAATGAGCAGTTCTTC. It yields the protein CASSYSRTGSIYNEQFF.

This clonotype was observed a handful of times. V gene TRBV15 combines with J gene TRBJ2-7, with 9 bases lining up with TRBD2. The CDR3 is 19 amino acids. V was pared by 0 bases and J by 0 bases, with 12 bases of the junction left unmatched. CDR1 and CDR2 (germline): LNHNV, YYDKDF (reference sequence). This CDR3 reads CATSRDSWASGASSYEQYV. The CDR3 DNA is TGTGCCACCAGCAGAGATTCGTGGGCTAGCGGGGCCAGCTCCTACGAGCAGTACGTC.

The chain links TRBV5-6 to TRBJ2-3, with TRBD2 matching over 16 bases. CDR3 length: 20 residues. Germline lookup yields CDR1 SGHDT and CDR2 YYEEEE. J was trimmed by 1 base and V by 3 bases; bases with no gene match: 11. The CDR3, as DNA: TGTGCCAGCAGCTGGGCACCCGGGACTAGCGGGGGGGCAGGCACAGATACGCAGTATTTT. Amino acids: CASSWAPGTSGGAGTDTQYF.

Here the CDR3 DNA reads TGTGCCAGCAGTTACAGGGGCCCGGGGGGCTACACCTTC. Its protein product is CASSYRGPGGYTF. The chain carries TRBV28 and TRBJ1-2; 7 nucleotides match TRBD1. Trimming took 4 bases from V and 8 from J; bases not matched to a gene: 7. The CDR3 is 13 residues long. Germline CDR1 reads MDHEN; CDR2 reads SYDVKM.

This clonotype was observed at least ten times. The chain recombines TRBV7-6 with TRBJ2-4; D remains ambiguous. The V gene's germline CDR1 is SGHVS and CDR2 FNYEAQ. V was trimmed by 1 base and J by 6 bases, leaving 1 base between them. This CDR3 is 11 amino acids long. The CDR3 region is CASSLGNIQYF. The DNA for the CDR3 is TGTGCCAGCAGCTTAGGAAACATTCAGTACTTC.

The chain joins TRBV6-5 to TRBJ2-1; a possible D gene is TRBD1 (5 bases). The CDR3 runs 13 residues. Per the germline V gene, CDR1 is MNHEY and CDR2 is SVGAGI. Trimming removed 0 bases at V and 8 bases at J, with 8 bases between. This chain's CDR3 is CASSYSKGDEQFF. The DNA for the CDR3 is TGTGCCAGCAGTTACTCAAAAGGGGATGAGCAGTTCTTC.

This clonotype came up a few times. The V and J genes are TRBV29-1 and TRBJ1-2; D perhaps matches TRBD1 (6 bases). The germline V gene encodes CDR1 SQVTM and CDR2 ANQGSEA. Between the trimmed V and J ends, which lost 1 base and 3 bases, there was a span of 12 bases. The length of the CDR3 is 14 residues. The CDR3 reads CSVEVFGGDYGYTF. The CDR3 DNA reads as TGCAGCGTTGAAGTGTTCGGGGGCGACTATGGCTACACCTTC. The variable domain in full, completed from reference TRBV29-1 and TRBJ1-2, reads SAVISQKPSRDICQRGTSLTIQCQVDSQVTMMFWYRQQPGQSLTLIATANQGSEATYESGFVIDKFPISRPNLTFSTLTVSNMSPEDSSIYLCSVEVFGGDYGYTFGSGTRLTVV.

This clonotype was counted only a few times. CDR3 DNA: TGTGCCAGCAGTCCCTATGGACAGCGTTATGGCTACACCTTC. Its protein is CASSPYGQRYGYTF. The gene calls are TRBV27 and TRBJ1-2; perhaps TRBD1 as D (6 bases). CDR1 MNHEY and CDR2 SMNVEV come from the germline V gene (reference sequence). This CDR3 spans 14 amino acids. Trimming left V 5 bases short and J 5 bases short, with 15 bases between.

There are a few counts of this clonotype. The CDR3 sequence is CASSYSSGPTDTQYF. The CDR3 bases are TGTGCCAGCAGTTACTCGAGTGGACCCACAGATACGCAGTATTTT. This sequence joins TRBV6-6 and TRBJ2-3; D remains unclear. The CDR3 is 15 residues long. V dropped 0 bases and J dropped 2 bases, with 9 bases sitting between them. Germline values: CDR1 MNHNY, CDR2 SVGAGI (reference sequence).